This TCR beta chain was recovered during a study of cytomegalovirus exposure and HLA in healthy donors. Study results and limitations: In a later analysis, 16,951 TCR beta sequences were associated with HLA alleles at 0.05 false discovery rate.

This clone is a singleton in its sample. As yet, its antigen is unknown. The CDR3 length is 15 residues. After removal of 0 bases from V and 7 bases from J, the junction contained 5 bases not matched to a gene. CDR1 is SGHAT and CDR2 is FQNNGV in the germline V gene. 60 Vbeta and 13 Jbeta primers were used in PCR. The data were produced by immunoSEQ multiplex PCR, yet TCRdb's version contains in-frame clones alone and is incomplete. This sample carries about 110,000 clones, approximately 81% of them seen once, and the ten largest clones take around 1.3%. Sequencing was carried out using PBMCs. The clonotype comes from a man aged 25 to 45 in good health and CMV-seronegative. The chain couples TRBV11-2 to TRBJ1-4, with 7 bases matching TRBD1. DNA for the CDR3: TGTGCCAGCAGCTTAGATATGCAGGGGGTTGAAAAACTGTTTTTT. This codes for CASSLDMQGVEKLFF.